Listed below are T cell receptor beta chains from one sample, sequenced in a study of a mutant IDH1 vaccine in newly diagnosed glioma. Antigen specificity for these receptors is unknown. Only in-frame clones appear in the TCRdb table, and some are missing; sequencing was by immunoSEQ multiplex PCR. The sample has tens of thousands of clones; roughly 81% are singletons. Sequencing was performed on PBMCs, taken from a glioma patient whose treatment included an IDH1 peptide vaccine. The receptors originated from a man between 40 and 49 years old with glioma. CDR3s include the opening cysteine and the closing phenylalanine or tryptophan.

>TRBV30
CARSQRSPASGNTIYF
>TRBV5-1
CASKGRSFQETQYF
>TRBV11-2
CASSPLWGNNSPLHF
>TRBV7-6
CASSQYTSGRAWEQYF
>TRBV9
CASSVVSVLSGNTIYF
>TRBV7-9
CASSPSGFSPLRGYTF
>TRBV9
CASSAATGTGSEKLFF
>TRBV5-4
CASSLGYRNTEAFF
>TRBV7-2
CASSLARTAGEQFF
>TRBV9
CASSVTADSYEQYF
>TRBV19
CASGWTTTDTQYF
>TRBV7-3
CASSSVGAGARNEQFF
>TRBV4-1
CASSPSVGQGARGYTF
>TRBV4-1
CASSAWTVNSPLHF
>TRBV11-2
CASSLVGTGPLYEQYF
>TRBV7-8
CASSLARDSFYEQYF
>TRBV10-2
CASSERPGQGGLNTEAFF
>TRBV5-1
CASSLRGRTSPGGYTF